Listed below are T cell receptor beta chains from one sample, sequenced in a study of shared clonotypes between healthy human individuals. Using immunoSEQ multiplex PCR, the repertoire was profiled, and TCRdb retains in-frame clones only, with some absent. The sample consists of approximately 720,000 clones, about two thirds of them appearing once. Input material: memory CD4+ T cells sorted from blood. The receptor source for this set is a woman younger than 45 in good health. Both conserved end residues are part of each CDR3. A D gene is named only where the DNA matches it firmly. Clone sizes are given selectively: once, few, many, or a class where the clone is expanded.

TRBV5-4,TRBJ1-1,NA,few,TGTGCCAGCAGAATGGGGGCAGGGAACACTGAAGCTTTCTTT,CASRMGAGNTEAFF
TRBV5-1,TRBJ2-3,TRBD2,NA,TGCGCCAGCAGCTCGAGAGCGGGAGGGATAGATACGCAGTATTTT,CASSSRAGGIDTQYF
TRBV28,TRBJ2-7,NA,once,TGTGCCAGCATCGGGACTCCACGCGGGGACGAGCAGTACTTC,CASIGTPRGDEQYF
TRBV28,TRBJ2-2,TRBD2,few,TGTGCCAGCACCAAACCCCATGGGGGGGGCACCGGGGAGCTGTTTTTT,CASTKPHGGGTGELFF
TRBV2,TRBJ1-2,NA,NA,TGTGCCAGCAGACGACCGGGACGGGAGAACTATGGCTACACCTTC,CASRRPGRENYGYTF
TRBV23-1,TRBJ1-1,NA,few,TGCGCCAGCAGTCAATCCTCCAGCGGCCGTGAAGCTTTCTTT,CASSQSSSGREAFF
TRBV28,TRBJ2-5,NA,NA,TGTGCCAGCACCAATAATGGCAGGGGCGGGCAAGAGACCCAGTACTTC,CASTNNGRGGQETQYF
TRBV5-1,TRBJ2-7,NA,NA,TGCGCCAGCAGCTGGTCGGCCGCCTACGAGCAGTACTTC,CASSWSAAYEQYF
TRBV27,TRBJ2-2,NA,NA,TGTGCCAGCAAGGGCCAAAACACCGGGGAGCTGTTTTTT,CASKGQNTGELFF
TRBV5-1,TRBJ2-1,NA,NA,TGCGCCAGCAGCTTGGGCGTTTCTGGCAATGAGCAGTTCTTC,CASSLGVSGNEQFF
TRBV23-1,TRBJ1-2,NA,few,TGCGCCAGCCGAAATCCAGGGCCAGGGCGATATGGCTACACCTTC,CASRNPGPGRYGYTF
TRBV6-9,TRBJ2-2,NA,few,TGTGCCAGTGGGCTGGGGGACGGGGAGCTGTTTTTT,CASGLGDGELFF
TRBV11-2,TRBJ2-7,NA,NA,TGTGCCAGCAGCTTAGCGCGCAGTAGCGACGAGCAGTACTTC,CASSLARSSDEQYF
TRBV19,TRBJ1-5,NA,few,TGTGCCAGTAAAGTCTCAGGGACGCGACAGCCCCAGCATTTT,CASKVSGTRQPQHF
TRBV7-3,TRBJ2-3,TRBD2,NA,TGTGCCAGCAGCCCGGGACTAGCCACAGATACGCAGTATTTT,CASSPGLATDTQYF
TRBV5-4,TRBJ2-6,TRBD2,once,TGTGCCAGCAGCCCCCAACGGGGGGGCAGGGCTGGGGCCAACGTCCTGACTTTC,CASSPQRGGRAGANVLTF
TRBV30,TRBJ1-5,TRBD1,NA,TGTGCCAGAGCTTCAGACAGGGACCCTCAGCCCCAGCATTTT,CARASDRDPQPQHF
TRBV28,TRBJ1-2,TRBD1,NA,TGTGCCAGCAGTAGGGACAGGGGGCGACGAGGCTACACCTTC,CASSRDRGRRGYTF
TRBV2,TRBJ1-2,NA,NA,TGTGCCAGCTCCTCGGGGACCGACCCTGGAGGCTACACCTTC,CASSSGTDPGGYTF
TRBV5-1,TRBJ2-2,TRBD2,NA,TGCGCCAGCAGCTTGGCTGGGACTAGCGACACCGGGGAGCTGTTTTTT,CASSLAGTSDTGELFF
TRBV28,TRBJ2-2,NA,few,TGTGCCAGCAGTCCACACCCCGGGACTCCCGATAACACCGGGGAGCTGTTTTTT,CASSPHPGTPDNTGELFF
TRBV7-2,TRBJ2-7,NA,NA,TGTGCCAGCAGCTTATCCGGGGTCTACGAGCAGTACTTC,CASSLSGVYEQYF
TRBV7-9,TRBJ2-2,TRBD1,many,TGTGCCAGCAGCCAGGGACAGGGGGCCTCGAACACCGGGGAGCTGTTTTTT,CASSQGQGASNTGELFF
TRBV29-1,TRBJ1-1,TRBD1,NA,TGCAGCGTTGCGCAGGGGGCCCCAGCGGGTGAAGCTTTCTTT,CSVAQGAPAGEAFF